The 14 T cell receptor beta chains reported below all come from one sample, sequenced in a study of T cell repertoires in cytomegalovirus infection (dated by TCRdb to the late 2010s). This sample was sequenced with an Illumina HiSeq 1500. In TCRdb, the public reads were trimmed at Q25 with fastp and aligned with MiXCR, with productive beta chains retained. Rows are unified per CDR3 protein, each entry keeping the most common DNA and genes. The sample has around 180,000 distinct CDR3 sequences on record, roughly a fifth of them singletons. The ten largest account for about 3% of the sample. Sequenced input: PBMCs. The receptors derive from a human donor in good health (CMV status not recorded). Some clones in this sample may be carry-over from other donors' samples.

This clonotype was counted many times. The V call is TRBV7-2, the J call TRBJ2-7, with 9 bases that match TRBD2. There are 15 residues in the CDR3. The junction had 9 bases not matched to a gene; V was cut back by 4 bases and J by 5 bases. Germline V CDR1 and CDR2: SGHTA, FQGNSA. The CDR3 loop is CASSWAGGKGDEQYF. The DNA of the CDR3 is TGTGCCAGCAGCTGGGCGGGAGGGAAAGGAGACGAGCAGTACTTC.

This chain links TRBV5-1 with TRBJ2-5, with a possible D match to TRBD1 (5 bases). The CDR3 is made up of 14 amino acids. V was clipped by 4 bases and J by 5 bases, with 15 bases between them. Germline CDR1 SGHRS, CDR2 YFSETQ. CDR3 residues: CASSRAGQWETQYF. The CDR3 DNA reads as TGCGCCAGCAGCCGAGCAGGGCAGTGGGAGACCCAGTACTTC.

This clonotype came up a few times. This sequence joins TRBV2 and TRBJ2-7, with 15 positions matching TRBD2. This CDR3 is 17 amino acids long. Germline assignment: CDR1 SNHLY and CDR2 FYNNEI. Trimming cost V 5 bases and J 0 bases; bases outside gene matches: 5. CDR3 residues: CASSKGLAGGSSYEQYF. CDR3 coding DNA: TGTGCCAGCAGTAAAGGACTAGCGGGAGGGAGCTCCTACGAGCAGTACTTC.

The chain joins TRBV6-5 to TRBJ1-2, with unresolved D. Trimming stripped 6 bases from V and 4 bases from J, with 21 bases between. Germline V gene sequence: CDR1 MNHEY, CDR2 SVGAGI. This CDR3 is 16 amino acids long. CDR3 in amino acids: CASSPNRPQASYGYTF. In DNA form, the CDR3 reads TGTGCCAGCAGCCCAAACCGCCCGCAGGCAAGCTATGGCTACACCTTC.

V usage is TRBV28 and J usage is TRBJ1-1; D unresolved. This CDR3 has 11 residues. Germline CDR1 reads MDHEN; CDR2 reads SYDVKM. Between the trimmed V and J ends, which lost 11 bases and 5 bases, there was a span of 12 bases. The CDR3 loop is CASRWVTEAFF. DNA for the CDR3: TGTGCCTCGAGGTGGGTTACTGAAGCTTTCTTT.

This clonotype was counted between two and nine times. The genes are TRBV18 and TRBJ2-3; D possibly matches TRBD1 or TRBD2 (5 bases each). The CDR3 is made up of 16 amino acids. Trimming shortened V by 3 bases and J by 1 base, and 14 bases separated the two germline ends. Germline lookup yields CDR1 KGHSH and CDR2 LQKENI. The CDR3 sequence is CASSPPQGDGTDTQYF. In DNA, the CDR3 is TGTGCCAGCTCACCCCCCCAAGGGGACGGCACAGATACGCAGTATTTT.

The CDR3 protein is CASLPTGTGGDEQYF. The CDR3 DNA reads TGTGCCAGCCTTCCCACCGGGACAGGAGGGGACGAGCAGTACTTC. J is TRBJ2-7 and V is TRBV28; 8 bases match TRBD1. With 8 bases clipped from V and 5 bases from J, the junction kept 14 bases outside the gene matches. CDR3 size: 15 residues. Germline lookup yields CDR1 MDHEN and CDR2 SYDVKM.

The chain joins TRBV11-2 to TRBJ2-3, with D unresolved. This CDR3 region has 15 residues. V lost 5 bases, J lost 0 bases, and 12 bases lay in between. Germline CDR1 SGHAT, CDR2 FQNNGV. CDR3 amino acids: CASSPSASSTDTQYF. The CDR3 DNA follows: TGTGCCAGCAGCCCTTCGGCGTCTAGCACAGATACGCAGTATTTT.

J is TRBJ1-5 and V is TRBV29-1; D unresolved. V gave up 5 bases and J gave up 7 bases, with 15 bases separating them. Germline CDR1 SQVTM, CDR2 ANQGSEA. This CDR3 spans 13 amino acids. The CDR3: CSVMEYQGQPQHF. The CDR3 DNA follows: TGCAGCGTTATGGAGTATCAAGGACAGCCCCAGCATTTT.

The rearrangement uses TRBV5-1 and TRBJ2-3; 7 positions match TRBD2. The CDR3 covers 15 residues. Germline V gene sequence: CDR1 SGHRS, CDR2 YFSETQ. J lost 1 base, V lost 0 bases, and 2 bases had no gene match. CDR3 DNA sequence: TGCGCCAGCAGCTTGGGGGAGGGCCGCACAGATACGCAGTATTTT. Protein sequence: CASSLGEGRTDTQYF.

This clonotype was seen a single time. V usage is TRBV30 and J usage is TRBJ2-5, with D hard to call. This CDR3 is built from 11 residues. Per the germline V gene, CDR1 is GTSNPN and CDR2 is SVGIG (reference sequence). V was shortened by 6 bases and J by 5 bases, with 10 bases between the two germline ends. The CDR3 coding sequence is TGTGCCTGTCACGCAGAGGAGACCCAGTACTTC. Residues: CACHAEETQYF. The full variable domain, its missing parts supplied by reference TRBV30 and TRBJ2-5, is SQTIHQWPATLVQPVGSPLSLECTVEGTSNPNLYWYRQAAGRGLQLLFYSVGIGQISSEVPQNLSASRPQDRQFILSSKKLLLSDSGFYLCACHAEETQYFGPGTRLLVL.

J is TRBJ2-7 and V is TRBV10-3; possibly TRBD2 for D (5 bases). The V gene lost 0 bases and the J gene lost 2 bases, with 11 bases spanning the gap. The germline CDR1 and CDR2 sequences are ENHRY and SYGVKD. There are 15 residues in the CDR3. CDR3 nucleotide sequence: TGTGCCATCAGTGAGTCACTAGGCGGACCCTACGAGCAGTACTTC. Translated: CAISESLGGPYEQYF.

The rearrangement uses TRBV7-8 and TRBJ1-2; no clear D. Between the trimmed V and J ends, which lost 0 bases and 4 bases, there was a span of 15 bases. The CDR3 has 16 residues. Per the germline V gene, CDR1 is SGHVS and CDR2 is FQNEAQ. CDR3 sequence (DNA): TGTGCCAGCAGCTTAGCGCAGGAGATCAGTGTCTATGGCTACACCTTC. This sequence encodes CASSLAQEISVYGYTF.

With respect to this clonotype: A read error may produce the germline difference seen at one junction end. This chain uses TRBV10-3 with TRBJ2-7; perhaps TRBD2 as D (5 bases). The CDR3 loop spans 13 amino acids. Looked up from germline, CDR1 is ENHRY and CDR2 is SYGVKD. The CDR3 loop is CAISDQSFRLRGF. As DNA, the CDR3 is TGTGCCATCAGTGATCAATCATTCAGACTAAGAGGATTC.